This T cell receptor beta chain was profiled in a study of CXCR3-negative and CXCR3-positive naive CD8 T cells. Study-wide results and caveats: For the naive subsets, surface CD5 was similar, and TCR strength was inferred from TRB CDR3 properties. Relative to memory CD8+ cells, whose diversity was much lower, both naive subsets had comparably high diversity.

This CDR3 has 17 amino acids. Germline V gives CDR1 SGHTA, CDR2 FQGTGA. In preparing the TRB cDNA libraries, 5' RACE with UMI labels was used. From the 5' RACE reads, TCRdb lists one entry per CDR3 protein and no DNA. The repertoire table contains tens of thousands of distinct CDR3 sequences. Comment on this clonotype: The antigen remains unidentified.

This receptor was identified in a human donor in good health. Some clones in this sample may be carry-over from other donors' samples. This chain uses TRBV7-3 with TRBJ2-3; the D gene TCRdb calls, TRBD2, cannot be checked with no DNA. The sample was naive CXCR3- CD8+ T cells from blood. Subset of the sample: CD45RO-CCR7+CD27+CD95- naive CD8+ T cells lacking CXCR3 (TNR3-). The CDR3 here is CASSLKVLAGGTDTQYF. Using reference TRBV7-3 and TRBJ2-3 for the parts outside the CDR3, the full variable domain is GAGVSQTPSNKVTEKGKYVELRCDPISGHTALYWYRQSLGQGPEFLIYFQGTGAADDSGLPNDRFFAVRPEGSVSTLKIQRTERGDSAVYLCASSLKVLAGGTDTQYFGPGTRLTVL.